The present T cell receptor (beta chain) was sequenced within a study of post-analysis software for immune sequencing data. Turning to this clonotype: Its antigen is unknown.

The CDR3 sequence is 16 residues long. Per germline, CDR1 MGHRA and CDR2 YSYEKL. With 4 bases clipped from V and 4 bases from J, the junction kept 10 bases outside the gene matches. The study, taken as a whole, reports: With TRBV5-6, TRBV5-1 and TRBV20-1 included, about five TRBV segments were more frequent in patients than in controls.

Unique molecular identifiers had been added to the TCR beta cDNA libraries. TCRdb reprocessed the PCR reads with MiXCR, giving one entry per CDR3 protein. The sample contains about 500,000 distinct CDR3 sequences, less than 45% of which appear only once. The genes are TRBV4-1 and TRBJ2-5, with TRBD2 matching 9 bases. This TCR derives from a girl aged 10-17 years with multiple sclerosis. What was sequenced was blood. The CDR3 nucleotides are TGCGCCAGCAGCCCTTCACTAGCGGGCTACCGAGAGACCCAGTACTTC. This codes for CASSPSLAGYRETQYF.